Listed here are 24 T cell receptor beta chains from one sample, sequenced in a study of shared clonotypes between healthy human individuals (dated by TCRdb to the early 2020s). CD8 naive samples were CD45RO-negative cells positively selected for CCR7, giving a CD45RA+CCR7+ population that excluded TemRA cells. Receptors were amplified or captured by the immunoSEQ multiplex PCR assay. TCRdb took this table from immuneACCESS and kept in-frame rearrangements with V and J called. Such tables lack part of the clones; where checked against another copy, unresolved V genes explain under half of the gap, and the rest is unexplained. This sample is represented by some 630,000 clones; 96% of them were singletons. The top ten hold less than 0.12% of the sample. Material: naive CD8+ T cells sorted from blood. The sample's cell subset or site label is to be understood as: CD45RA+CCR7+. Receptors originate from a woman aged 30 to 39 in good health.

As DNA, the CDR3 is TGTGCCAGCCGGGCCAGAGATGAAAAACTGTTTTTT. Its protein is CASRARDEKLFF. This chain links TRBV2 with TRBJ1-4, with unresolved D. Trimming stripped 8 bases from V and 6 bases from J, with 10 bases between. The CDR3 has 12 amino acids. Germline CDR1 is SNHLY and CDR2 is FYNNEI. The full variable domain, rest sourced from reference TRBV2 and TRBJ1-4, is EPEVTQTPSHQVTQMGQEVILRCVPISNHLYFYWYRQILGQKVEFLVSFYNNEISEKSEIFDDQFSVERPDGSNFTLKIRSTKLEDSAMYFCASRARDEKLFFGSGTQLSVL.

CDR3 sequence: CASSELAGGSYEQYF. The CDR3 DNA reads TGCGCCAGCAGTGAGTTAGCGGGAGGATCCTACGAGCAGTACTTC. This chain links TRBV10-2 with TRBJ2-7; 10 bases map to TRBD2. The germline V gene has CDR1 WSHSY and CDR2 SAAADI. V lost 1 base, J lost 1 base, and 1 base stayed unmatched. The CDR3 extends over 15 amino acids.

This chain connects TRBV5-1 to TRBJ2-5, with D perhaps TRBD1 (5 bases). Germline V CDR1 and CDR2: SGHRS, YFSETQ. The CDR3 is 15 residues long. V gave up 0 bases and J gave up 5 bases, with 14 bases separating them. The CDR3 DNA sequence: TGCGCCAGCAGCTTGGCAGGGTTTTTTCGGGAGACCCAGTACTTC. This codes for CASSLAGFFRETQYF.

This chain connects TRBV5-6 to TRBJ1-5, with D perhaps TRBD1 (5 bases). Germline-derived CDR1 and CDR2 are SGHDT and YYEEEE. The V and J ends lost 4 bases and 9 bases respectively, with 14 bases between them. The CDR3 sequence is 13 residues long. In DNA, the CDR3 is TGTGCCAGCAGCCCCGGGGTTGGGGGGCCCCAGCATTTT. This gives the protein CASSPGVGGPQHF.

This clone was recorded once. The chain recombines TRBV21-1 with TRBJ1-1; the D segment call TRBD1 is taken from the table without a DNA check. TRBV21-1 is termed a pseudogene. The CDR3 is 17 amino acids. The CDR3 spells CASKINRTGGGNTEAFF. Here the CDR3 DNA reads TGTGCCAGCAAAATAAATAGGACAGGGGGGGGAAACACTGAAGCTTTCTTT.

With regard to this clone: This CDR3 is also generated by other DNA sequences in the sample. The J gene is TRBJ2-7, the V gene TRBV27; D perhaps matches TRBD2 (5 bases). Trimming took 3 bases from V and 1 from J, leaving 7 bases between them. The germline V gene has CDR1 MNHEY and CDR2 SMNVEV (reference sequence). The CDR3 length is 13 residues. The chain's CDR3 is CASSLAGSYEQYF. In nucleotides, the CDR3 is TGTGCCAGCAGTTTGGCGGGTTCCTACGAGCAGTACTTC.

The chain links TRBV4-1 to TRBJ2-7; the D is unclear. The V gene lost 1 base and the J gene lost 1 base, with 14 bases spanning the gap. Germline V gene lookup returns CDR1 MGHRA and CDR2 YSYEKL. The CDR3 extends over 16 amino acids. The CDR3: CASSQAPGRVSYEQYF. In DNA, the CDR3 is TGCGCCAGCAGCCAAGCGCCGGGTCGGGTATCCTACGAGCAGTACTTC.

The rearrangement joins TRBV5-4 to TRBJ2-1; a weak D match, TRBD2 (6 bases). Trimming removed 0 bases at V and 3 bases at J, with 13 bases between. The germline CDR1 and CDR2 sequences are SGHNT and YYREEE (reference sequence). The CDR3 has 16 residues. For the CDR3, the DNA is TGTGCCAGCAGCTTGGTCCCTAGCGACTACTACAATGAGCAGTTCTTC. This translates into CASSLVPSDYYNEQFF.

The V call is TRBV5-5, the J call TRBJ2-7; D is possibly TRBD1 or TRBD2 (5 bases each). CDR3 size: 12 residues. Germline CDR1 is SGHKS and CDR2 is YYEKEE (reference sequence). The V end lost 4 bases, the J end lost 7 bases, and 12 bases lay between the germline ends. CDR3 sequence reads: CASSQGRKEQYF. The CDR3 DNA is TGTGCCAGCAGCCAGGGACGGAAGGAGCAGTACTTC.

The rearrangement joins TRBV6-5 to TRBJ2-7; 10 bases fit TRBD1. J was trimmed by 2 bases and V by 1 base; bases with no gene match: 5. Germline V lookup: CDR1 MNHEY, CDR2 SVGAGI. The length of the CDR3 is 16 residues. Written as DNA, the CDR3 is TGTGCCAGCAGTTACTTGGTCGGGACAGGGGCCTACGAGCAGTACTTC. Translation gives CASSYLVGTGAYEQYF.

The genes are TRBV13 and TRBJ2-5, with D unresolved. Germline V CDR1 and CDR2: PRHDT, FYEKMQ (reference sequence). V dropped 7 bases and J dropped 1 base, with 19 bases sitting between them. This CDR3 is 16 amino acids long. The CDR3 DNA reads TGTGCCAGCATGAGTTCGGCACCCGGGCCCCAAGAGACCCAGTACTTC. Protein sequence: CASMSSAPGPQETQYF.

The table lists this clone with a count of one. The rearrangement links TRBV9 to TRBJ2-5; 12 bases map to TRBD2. The J call is in doubt because the DNA end fits TRBJ2-7 better. CDR3 length equals 16 residues. Germline loops: CDR1 SGDLS, CDR2 YYNGEE. This CDR3 is CASSVGRLAGAYEQYF. DNA for the CDR3: TGTGCCAGCAGCGTAGGTCGACTAGCGGGGGCCTACGAGCAGTACTTC.

The genes are TRBV9 and TRBJ2-2; TRBD2 agrees at 9 bases. The CDR3 is 17 amino acids. V shed 3 bases, J shed 7 bases, and the junction held 13 bases outside the gene matches. The germline gives CDR1 SGDLS, CDR2 YYNGEE. The CDR3 DNA reads TGTGCCAGCAGCGACCGAATAGCGGGAGCGGAGGTCGGGGAGCTGTTTTTT. Amino acid sequence: CASSDRIAGAEVGELFF.

A remark on this clone: In the same sample, other DNA sequences code for this CDR3. The CDR3 loop is CASSFSPSYEQYF. The CDR3, as DNA: TGTGCCAGCAGTTTCTCTCCGTCCTACGAGCAGTACTTC. This rearrangement joins TRBV27 to TRBJ2-7; D uncertain. Germline CDR1 reads MNHEY; CDR2 reads SMNVEV (reference sequence). V gave up 3 bases and J gave up 1 base, with 7 bases separating them. This CDR3 is 13 amino acids long.

The J gene is TRBJ2-5, the V gene TRBV7-9, with no clear D. Deletions cut 2 bases from V and 4 bases from J, with 2 bases between. This CDR3 has 11 amino acids. Per germline, CDR1 SEHNR and CDR2 FQNEAQ (reference sequence). The CDR3 protein is CASSLLETQYF. CDR3 coding DNA: TGTGCCAGCAGCTTATTAGAGACCCAGTACTTC.

The rearrangement joins TRBV5-6 to TRBJ2-1, with D uncertain. V lost 4 bases to trimming and J lost 5 bases, with 7 bases between them. From germline, CDR1 is SGHDT and CDR2 YYEEEE. This CDR3 contains 12 residues. CDR3 DNA sequence: TGTGCCAGCAGCATCTGGAACAATGAGCAGTTCTTC. Protein sequence: CASSIWNNEQFF.

This clone was detected only once. The chain joins TRBV27 to TRBJ1-2; TRBD1 matches 7 bases. This CDR3 region has 16 residues. The V and J ends lost 4 bases and 8 bases, in that order; junction bases with no gene match: 16. CDR1 and CDR2 (germline): MNHEY, SMNVEV (reference sequence). CDR3 nucleotide sequence: TGTGCCAGCAGTTACCGACCCGGGACAGAGCCTCTAGGCTACACCTTC. Translating gives CASSYRPGTEPLGYTF.

The chain uses TRBV7-6 and TRBJ2-7; TRBD2 matches at 8 bases. J gave up 1 base and V 2 bases, and 4 bases lay outside the gene matches. The CDR3 is 15 residues long. Germline CDR1 SGHVS, CDR2 FNYEAQ. The CDR3 spells CASSLYTSGSYEQYF. CDR3 nucleotides: TGTGCCAGCAGCTTATACACTAGCGGTTCCTACGAGCAGTACTTC.

The chain is built from TRBV4-1 and TRBJ1-3; D call uncertain. Trimming stripped 0 bases from V and 3 bases from J, with 6 bases between. This CDR3 contains 14 residues. The germline gives CDR1 MGHRA, CDR2 YSYEKL. DNA for the CDR3: TGCGCCAGCAGCCAAGAATTGGATGGAAACACCATATATTTT. Protein: CASSQELDGNTIYF.

This clone was detected only once. The chain recombines TRBV11-3 with TRBJ2-7; D may be TRBD1 (5 bases). Germline assignment: CDR1 SGHNT and CDR2 YENEEA. The CDR3 extends over 13 amino acids. Trimming stripped 5 bases from V and 6 bases from J, with 14 bases between. In DNA, the CDR3 is TGTGCCAGCAGCCCCGGACACCTTTTCGAGCAGTACTTC. Translation gives CASSPGHLFEQYF.

This chain links TRBV28 with TRBJ2-2; 9 positions agree with TRBD2. The CDR3 extends over 14 amino acids. Germline values: CDR1 MDHEN, CDR2 SYDVKM. V lost 5 bases, J lost 6 bases, and 4 bases stayed unmatched. For the CDR3, the DNA is TGTGCCAGCAGTAGTAGCGGGAGCTCCGGGGAGCTGTTTTTT. Amino acids: CASSSSGSSGELFF. Complete variable domain (other parts from reference TRBV28 and TRBJ2-2): DVKVTQSSRYLVKRTGEKVFLECVQDMDHENMFWYRQDPGLGLRLIYFSYDVKMKEKGDIPEGYSVSREKKERFSLILESASTNQTSMYLCASSSSGSSGELFFGEGSRLTVL.

The chain couples TRBV28 to TRBJ2-1; 9 positions agree with TRBD2. Germline trimming cut 6 bases from V and 3 bases from J; bases unmatched to any gene: 3. CDR3 length: 14 residues. CDR1 is MDHEN, CDR2 SYDVKM, per germline. The CDR3 is CASSYSGSYNEQFF. The CDR3 nucleotides are TGTGCCAGCAGCTATAGCGGGAGCTACAATGAGCAGTTCTTC.

The chain combines TRBV28 with TRBJ2-4, with D maybe TRBD1 (6 bases). Deletions cut 4 bases from V and 2 bases from J, with 12 bases between. The germline CDR1 and CDR2 sequences are MDHEN and SYDVKM. This CDR3 has 15 amino acids. The CDR3 loop is CASSSLQGTKNIQYF. In DNA form, the CDR3 reads TGTGCCAGCAGTTCCCTACAGGGAACCAAAAACATTCAGTACTTC.

The V call is TRBV4-1, the J call TRBJ1-1; no clear D gene. V lost 3 bases and J lost 4, with 6 bases in between. CDR3 size: 12 residues. In germline, CDR1 is MGHRA, CDR2 YSYEKL. This CDR3 reads CASSHQRTEAFF. CDR3 nucleotides: TGCGCCAGCAGCCACCAACGCACTGAAGCTTTCTTT.